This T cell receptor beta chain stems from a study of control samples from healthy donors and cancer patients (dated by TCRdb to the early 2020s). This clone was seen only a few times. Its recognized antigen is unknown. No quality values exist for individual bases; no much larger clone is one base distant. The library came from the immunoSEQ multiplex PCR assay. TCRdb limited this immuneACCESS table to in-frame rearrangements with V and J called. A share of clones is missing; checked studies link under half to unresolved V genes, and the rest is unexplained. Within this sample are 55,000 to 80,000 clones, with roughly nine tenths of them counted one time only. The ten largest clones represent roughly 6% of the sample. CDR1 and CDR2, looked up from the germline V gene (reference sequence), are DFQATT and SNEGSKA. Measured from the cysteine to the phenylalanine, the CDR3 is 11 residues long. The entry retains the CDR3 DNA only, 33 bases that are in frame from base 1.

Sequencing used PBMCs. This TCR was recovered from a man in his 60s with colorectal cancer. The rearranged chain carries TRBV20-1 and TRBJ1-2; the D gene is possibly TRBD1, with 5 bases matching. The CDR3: CSEGTSNGYTF. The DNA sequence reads TGCAGCGAAGGGACCTCGAATGGCTACACCTTC.